There are many counts of the clone carrying this TCR beta chain. Antigen: not known. The record originates from a study of T cell repertoires in cytomegalovirus infection. Study-level information: Recently described HLA-C-restricted plus well-studied HLA-B-restricted CMV epitopes were used. Public TCR beta signatures marked donors with CMV infection and the matching HLA.

TCRdb reprocessed the reads with MiXCR, giving one entry per CDR3 protein. The repertoire includes about 110,000 distinct CDR3 sequences, roughly 30% of them detected once, and about 40% sits in the top ten. General study points: Cumulated frequencies of public TCR beta families served to identify carriers of CMV plus the relevant HLA. Dominating the ex vivo response were TCR beta clonotypes that were CMV-specific and HLA-C-restricted.

Germline CDR1 and CDR2: MNHEY and SMNVEV (reference sequence). This CDR3 has 16 amino acids. V was cut by 0 bases and J by 5 bases, with 14 bases left in between. The V and J genes are TRBV27 and TRBJ2-1; D not certain. The material sequenced was CD8+ T cells from cultured PBMCs, taken from culture after CMV antigen stimulation. The receptor comes from a human donor in good health (CMV status not recorded). Some clones in this sample may be carry-over from other donors' samples. DNA of the CDR3: TGTGCCAGCAGTTTATCGTGGTATCGGGCGGACAATGAGCAGTTCTTC. Translating gives CASSLSWYRADNEQFF.